The rows below give T cell receptor beta chains drawn from one sample of a study of T cell repertoires in cytomegalovirus infection. TCRdb used MiXCR to reprocess the reads, holding one entry per CDR3 protein. The repertoire includes 550,000 to 850,000 distinct CDR3 sequences, roughly 30% of them detected once, and around a sixth sits in the top ten. No antigen has been assigned to these receptors. Here the sequenced sample was cultured PBMCs, taken from culture after CMV antigen stimulation. These receptor sequences come from a human donor in good health (CMV status not recorded). Some clones in this sample may be carry-over from other donors' samples. Each CDR3 is given with its conserved first and last residue. The D gene is left open where the match is weak. Part of the rows lack a size; the others show once, few, many or a class for expanded clones.

cdr3_aa	cdr3_nt	d_call	v_call	j_call	clone_size
CASSRDRENEKLFF	TGTGCCAGCAGCCGGGACAGGGAGAATGAAAAACTGTTTTTT	TRBD1	TRBV7-6	TRBJ1-4	few
CASSLARAGYEQYF	TGTGCCAGCAGCTTAGCGAGGGCAGGGTACGAGCAGTACTTC	NA	TRBV7-2	TRBJ2-7	few
CASSFGITEAFF	TGTGCCAGCAGCTTCGGAATTACTGAAGCTTTCTTT	NA	TRBV11-2	TRBJ1-1	NA
CAISESPQGAGGYTF	TGTGCCATCAGTGAATCTCCACAGGGGGCCGGTGGCTACACCTTC	TRBD1	TRBV10-3	TRBJ1-2	few
CASSPDGGVPSSGANVLTF	TGTGCCAGCAGCCCCGACGGTGGGGTGCCTTCCTCTGGGGCCAACGTCCTGACTTTC	NA	TRBV7-8	TRBJ2-6	NA
CASSFSWATYNEQFF	TGTGCCAGCAGCTTTAGTTGGGCTACGTACAATGAGCAGTTCTTC	NA	TRBV7-2	TRBJ2-1	NA
CASSLAGTSGGYEQYF	TGTGCCAGCAGCTTAGCCGGGACTAGCGGGGGTTACGAGCAGTACTTC	TRBD2	TRBV7-2	TRBJ2-7	many
CASSWWGGAEAFF	TGTGCCAGCAGCTGGTGGGGGGGCGCTGAAGCTTTCTTT	NA	TRBV6-1	TRBJ1-1	many
CASSEGRTDTQYF	TGTGCCAGCAGTGAAGGGCGAACAGATACGCAGTATTTT	NA	TRBV6-1	TRBJ2-3	NA
CSARRGGQYGANVLTF	TGCAGTGCTAGGCGGGGGGGCCAGTATGGGGCCAACGTCCTGACTTTC	TRBD2	TRBV20-1	TRBJ2-6	NA
CASSKVVKQPQHF	TGTGCCAGTAGTAAGGTTGTTAAACAGCCCCAGCATTTT	NA	TRBV19	TRBJ1-5	NA
CASSFQGRLQETQYF	TGTGCCAGCAGCTTTCAGGGACGTCTTCAAGAGACCCAGTACTTC	NA	TRBV7-2	TRBJ2-5	few
CASSYRTGGSYEQYF	TGTGCCAGCAGCTACCGGACAGGGGGCTCCTACGAGCAGTACTTC	TRBD1	TRBV27	TRBJ2-7	once
CASSSIAVGSPLHF	TGTGCCAGCAGCTCGATTGCTGTTGGCTCACCCCTCCACTTT	NA	TRBV7-2	TRBJ1-6	NA
CASSEGTGSHEQFF	TGTGCCAGCAGTGAAGGGACAGGGTCCCATGAGCAGTTCTTC	TRBD1	TRBV2	TRBJ2-1	NA
CASSPSWTGGEQYF	TGCGCCAGCAGCCCGTCTTGGACAGGGGGCGAGCAGTACTTC	TRBD1	TRBV4-1	TRBJ2-7	NA
CASSAAHSMNTEAFF	TGTGCCAGCAGCGCCGCGCACTCTATGAACACTGAAGCTTTCTTT	NA	TRBV5-4	TRBJ1-1	few
CASSPGTGSYGYTF	TGTGCCAGCAGCCCCGGGACAGGTTCCTATGGCTACACCTTC	TRBD1	TRBV9	TRBJ1-2	NA
CASSLDSLTEAFF	TGTGCCAGCTCGTTAGACAGCCTCACTGAAGCTTTCTTT	NA	TRBV3-1	TRBJ1-1	NA
CASRLKGPNTF	TGTGCCAGCAGATTGAAGGGCCCCAACACCTTC	NA	TRBV12-3/TRBV12-4	TRBJ1-2	NA
CASSMRNYGYTF	TGTGCCAGTAGTATGAGAAACTATGGCTACACCTTC	NA	TRBV19	TRBJ1-2	once
CASTLNSRGANEKLFF	TGTGCCAGCACCCTTAACAGTCGGGGGGCTAATGAAAAACTGTTTTTT	NA	TRBV7-6	TRBJ1-4	many
CASSDTLLTGWNTEAFF	TGCGCCAGCAGTGATACCCTCCTGACAGGGTGGAACACTGAAGCTTTCTTT	TRBD1	TRBV10-2	TRBJ1-1	NA
CASSAPYQETQYF	TGTGCCAGCAGTGCCCCGTACCAAGAGACCCAGTACTTC	NA	TRBV6-2/TRBV6-3	TRBJ2-5	NA
CASSLSGDYSYEQYF	TGTGCCAGCAGTTTATCGGGGGACTACTCCTACGAGCAGTACTTC	TRBD2	TRBV27	TRBJ2-7	NA
CASSRGGSFGSNQPQHF	TGTGCCAGCAGCCGGGGGGGTAGCTTCGGAAGCAATCAGCCCCAGCATTTT	NA	TRBV2	TRBJ1-5	NA
CASSALGLAAFSYEQYF	TGTGCCAGCAGTGCCCTTGGGCTAGCGGCCTTCTCCTACGAGCAGTACTTC	TRBD2	TRBV6-1	TRBJ2-7	few
CASSMQTSPNEKLFF	TGTGCCAGTAGTATGCAGACATCGCCTAATGAAAAACTGTTTTTT	NA	TRBV19	TRBJ1-4	NA
CSVVKSTGEPMTFF	TGCAGCGTCGTCAAATCTACAGGGGAACCTATGACTTTCTTT	TRBD1	TRBV29-1	TRBJ1-1	NA
CASSLGPSSVNEKLFF	TGTGCCAGCAGCTTAGGTCCCTCCTCAGTTAATGAAAAACTGTTTTTT	NA	TRBV7-2	TRBJ1-4	many
CASIPKIRQQGFGQPQHF	TGTGCCAGCATTCCCAAAATCCGGCAACAGGGGTTCGGTCAGCCCCAGCATTTT	TRBD1	TRBV27	TRBJ1-5	few
CASSLAGGPYTEAFF	TGTGCCAGCAGTTTAGCGGGGGGGCCCTACACTGAAGCTTTCTTT	NA	TRBV27	TRBJ1-1	NA
CASSRDRAITGELFF	TGTGCCAGCAGCCGCGACAGGGCAATCACCGGGGAGCTGTTTTTT	TRBD1	TRBV6-1	TRBJ2-2	NA
CASENPTEEKLFF	TGTGCCAGCGAGAACCCAACGGAAGAAAAACTGTTTTTT	NA	TRBV6-1	TRBJ1-4	NA
CASSKYRAVDQPQHF	TGTGCCAGCAGCAAATACAGGGCTGTAGATCAGCCCCAGCATTTT	NA	TRBV12-3/TRBV12-4	TRBJ1-5	NA
CASSDGLAGEQYF	TGTGCCAGCAGTGACGGACTAGCGGGTGAGCAGTACTTC	TRBD2	TRBV6-2/TRBV6-3	TRBJ2-7	NA
CASSLVSRGGEETQYF	TGTGCCAGCAGCTTGGTTTCCAGGGGCGGAGAAGAGACCCAGTACTTC	NA	TRBV11-2	TRBJ2-5	few
CASSWTADYEQYF	TGTGCCAGCAGCTGGACAGCGGACTACGAGCAGTACTTC	NA	TRBV12-3/TRBV12-4	TRBJ2-7	NA
CASSAVGGDSGYTF	TGTGCCAGCTCAGCCGTGGGGGGCGATAGTGGCTACACCTTC	NA	TRBV18	TRBJ1-2	few
CASSMGQAYTEAFF	TGTGCCAGTAGTATGGGACAGGCTTACACTGAAGCTTTCTTT	TRBD1	TRBV19	TRBJ1-1	once
CASSDRPLGDTQYF	TGTGCCAGCAGCGACCGCCCCTTGGGAGATACGCAGTATTTT	NA	TRBV7-2	TRBJ2-3	NA
CASSLSSGGYEQYF	TGTGCCAGCAGCTTATCGTCGGGGGGATACGAGCAGTACTTC	TRBD2	TRBV7-2	TRBJ2-7	many
CASRTRPGSRTYEQYF	TGCGCCAGCCGAACCCGTCCCGGGAGCCGAACCTACGAGCAGTACTTC	NA	TRBV5-1	TRBJ2-7	NA
CASSEARTSGKHEQFF	TGTGCCAGCAGTGAAGCCCGGACTAGCGGGAAACATGAGCAGTTCTTC	TRBD2	TRBV2	TRBJ2-1	NA
CASSPGGSGETQYF	TGTGCCAGCAGCCCAGGGGGCTCCGGGGAGACCCAGTACTTC	TRBD1	TRBV7-2	TRBJ2-5	few
CASSTSDRVSNNSPLHF	TGTGCCAGTAGTACCTCGGACAGGGTATCAAATAATTCACCCCTCCACTTT	TRBD1	TRBV19	TRBJ1-6	NA